A single T cell receptor beta chain is shown here with its context. Its antigen remains unidentified. This sample is part of a study of T cells in Graves' hyperthyroidism and ophthalmopathy. CDR1 and CDR2 from the germline V gene are SGHVS and FNYEAQ. The CDR3 extends over 14 amino acids. Trimming left V 3 bases short and J 1 base short, with 9 bases between. The study's findings and limits: The model forecast ophthalmopathy, anticipating it by a median around 6.4 months before onset.

The CDR3 regions of TCR beta were amplified from RNA transcripts. The TCR CDR3 was amplified in a first-round RT-PCR using the HTBI primer set. TCRdb re-analysed the multiplex PCR reads in MiXCR, keeping a single row per CDR3 protein. This sample carries over 300,000 distinct CDR3 sequences, about 15% of them seen once, and the ten largest clones take approximately 9.9%. Criteria for exclusion of patients were uncontrolled infection, other autoimmune disease, pregnancy or lactation. PBMCs were derived from about 9.1 ml fresh peripheral blood. The sequenced material came from blood. This TCR was sampled from a woman aged 60-75 years with Graves' hyperthyroidism. The V and J genes are TRBV7-6 and TRBJ2-5; no definite D call. The CDR3 DNA reads TGTGCCAGCAGCTTGGCCAGGTCCCAAGAGACCCAGTACTTC. Amino acid sequence: CASSLARSQETQYF.